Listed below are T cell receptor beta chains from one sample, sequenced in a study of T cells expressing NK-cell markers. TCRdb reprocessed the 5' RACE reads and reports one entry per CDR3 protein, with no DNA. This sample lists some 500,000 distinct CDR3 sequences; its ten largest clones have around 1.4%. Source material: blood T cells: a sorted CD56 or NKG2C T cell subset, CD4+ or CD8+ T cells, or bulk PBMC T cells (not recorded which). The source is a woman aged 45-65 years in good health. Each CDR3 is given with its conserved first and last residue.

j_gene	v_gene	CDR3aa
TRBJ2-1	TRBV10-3	CAITNSEAGGDEQFF
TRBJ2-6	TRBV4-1	CASSQDFGTGLVGGHSGANVLTF
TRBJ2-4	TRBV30	CAWNFGVGDIQYF
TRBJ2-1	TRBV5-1	CASSFSGSSSSYNEQFF
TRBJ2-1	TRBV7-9	CASSLPPRLAGGHYNEQFF
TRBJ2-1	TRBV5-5	CASSLGMSEGFF
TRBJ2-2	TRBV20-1	CSASGLAGPPGELFF
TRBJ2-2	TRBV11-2	CASSARENTGELFF
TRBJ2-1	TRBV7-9	CASSWRERGNEQFF
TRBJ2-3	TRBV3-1	CASSQGGDTQYF
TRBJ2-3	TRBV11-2	CASSLEGGRVTDTQYF